This TCR beta chain derives from a study of T cell responses to AZD1222 COVID-19 vaccine (dated by TCRdb to the early 2020s). About the full investigation: A total of about 240 trial participants underwent TCR sequencing, of whom 200 to 220 received two doses of AZD1222 and around 25 received two doses of the MenACWY control vaccine. Trial participants were enrolled into age subgroups of 18-55, 56-69 and 70-plus years, which contained about 150, 28 and 57 TCR-sequenced participants, respectively. Study-wide conclusions, independent of this receptor: Conclusions about previously exposed vaccinees were limited because only a handful of AZD1222 recipients were SARS-CoV-2 seropositive at baseline. The vaccine-associated CD4 TCRs covered the entire spike protein, and the dominant responses fell in regions 160-218 and 743-854. After two AZD1222 doses, both the breadth and the depth of spike-specific TCRs were significantly higher than at day 0 and than in MenACWY recipients. The 56-69-year group was small, and its depth increase did not reach significance, likely because of low power. Participants were mostly white British, with more females than males. The authors suggested clonal diversity may have been underestimated. No day 14 peak-response samples were available, so repertoires were characterized only after the peak T cell response. Nearly half of unique spike-specific TCRs reportedly recognized epitopes outside regions mutated in the B.1.351 and B.1.1.7 variants.

About this clone: Its binding antigen is unknown. There are no base qualities to consult, and no much larger clone falls within one base.

Unmatched junction bases come to 9, with V trimmed by 6 bases and J by 5 bases. Inclusive of the bounding cysteine and phenylalanine, the CDR3 is 15 residues long. The only DNA kept is the CDR3, 45 bases in frame from the first base. The germline V gene yields SGHVS for CDR1 and FQNEAQ for CDR2. Taken with the paper, the label for time point translates to: about 28 days (+/-7) after the second vaccine dose. Because spike-specific TCR depth and breadth did not differ between the two schedules, AZD1222 recipients who got a second dose at roughly 4 weeks were pooled with those who got a second dose at roughly 12 weeks. Vaccinee samples were obtained from the UK trials COV001 and COV002, which included a single-blind randomized controlled phase 2/3 trial of AZD1222 (ChAdOx1 nCoV-19) in healthy adults. Trial participant PBMC samples were collected at day 0 and day 28 after the second dose for TCRbeta chain sequencing.

The CDR3 regions of human TCRbeta chains were analyzed by immunosequencing. For the original study's pipeline: TCRs in the repertoires were matched against a reference library of SARS-CoV-2-specific TCRs that had been generated with the MIRA antigen-specificity platform. Breadth meant the fraction of unique TCRs that were SARS-CoV-2-associated, whereas depth meant the fraction of total T cells that were SARS-CoV-2-associated. Using the MIRA data, each spike-specific TCR was mapped to the spike region that the TCR reacts to and placed in a CD4 or CD8 class. Log10-transformed breadth and depth values were compared by one-way ANOVA with Sidak's multiple comparisons tests. TCRdb took over this immuneACCESS table, retaining in-frame rearrangements with V and J assigned. Such tables are incomplete; in checked studies, under half of the missing clones stem from an unresolved V gene, and the remainder is unexplained. From that table come the V and J calls and clone size; the DNA was used to work out D and trimming. A total of about 160,000 clones appear in this sample, around 94% of them only once. Just over 5% of the sample lies in the top ten.

The clonotype comes from an adult who received the AZD1222 COVID-19 vaccine. Specimen: peripheral blood, collected 28 days after the second AZD1222 dose. The chain joins TRBV7-8 to TRBJ2-2, and TRBD2 aligns with 7 junction nucleotides. The nucleotide sequence reads as follows: TGTGCCAGCAGAATGTGGCGGGAGCGTACCGGGGAGCTGTTTTTT. This encodes CASRMWRERTGELFF.